Presented here are 6 T cell receptor beta chains from one specimen sequenced in a study of blood T cell repertoires in COVID-19. This table comes from immunoSEQ multiplex PCR, and its TCRdb copy is limited to in-frame clones, with some not included. The profile shows about 160,000 clones, around 82% of them singletons. The source material was peripheral blood. The receptors derive from a woman aged 35 to 49 with COVID-19, enrolled during active disease.

The chain carries TRBV19 and TRBJ1-3; no clear D gene. V was shortened by 7 bases and J by 4 bases, with 14 bases between the two germline ends. Per germline, CDR1 LNHDA and CDR2 SQIVND (reference sequence). There are 14 residues in the CDR3. The CDR3 is CASNNPGAGNTIYF. As DNA, the CDR3 is TGTGCCAGTAACAATCCGGGTGCCGGAAACACCATATATTTT.

The genes are TRBV2 and TRBJ2-1, with a possible D match to TRBD1 (6 bases). The CDR3 sequence is 14 residues long. Germline CDR1 SNHLY, CDR2 FYNNEI. The ends were cut back, 8 bases at V and 7 bases at J, with 18 bases in the middle. DNA for the CDR3: TGTGCCAGCGCGGGTAAGGGGGATAGAAATGAGCAGTTCTTC. Translated, it gives CASAGKGDRNEQFF.

This CDR3 reads CASSPVGAGPLGGYTF. The CDR3 DNA is TGTGCCAGCTCACCGGTGGGGGCCGGGCCCCTGGGTGGCTACACCTTC. The V and J genes are TRBV18 and TRBJ1-2; weak D call: TRBD1 (6 bases). Looked up from germline, CDR1 is KGHSH and CDR2 is LQKENI. The CDR3 runs to 16 residues. V shed 3 bases and J shed 7 bases, with 21 bases lying between them.

The chain links TRBV18 to TRBJ2-1; tentative D call: TRBD2 (5 bases). The CDR3 is 14 amino acids. The V end was cut by 8 bases, the J end by 4 bases, with 15 bases between. Germline lookup yields CDR1 KGHSH and CDR2 LQKENI. The CDR3 nucleotides read TGTGCCAGCACAGCGGAGAGGGTGTACAATGAGCAGTTCTTC. As protein: CASTAERVYNEQFF.

The V gene is TRBV6-5, the J gene TRBJ2-7, with a weak D call TRBD1 (5 bases). The CDR3 is made up of 13 amino acids. Germline CDR1 and CDR2: MNHEY and SVGAGI. Trimming removed 6 bases at V and 0 bases at J, with 9 bases between. Written as DNA, the CDR3 is TGTGCCAGCAGGAAGGGGAACTCCTACGAGCAGTACTTC. The encoded protein is CASRKGNSYEQYF.

The V gene is TRBV6-5, the J gene TRBJ1-5, with D perhaps matching TRBD1 (6 bases). V lost 6 bases and J 4 bases, leaving 13 bases between the germline ends. CDR1 MNHEY and CDR2 SVGAGI come from the germline V gene. The CDR3 length is 14 residues. The CDR3 here is CASRNQGGNQPQHF. The CDR3 region has the DNA TGTGCCAGCAGGAACCAAGGGGGTAATCAGCCCCAGCATTTT.